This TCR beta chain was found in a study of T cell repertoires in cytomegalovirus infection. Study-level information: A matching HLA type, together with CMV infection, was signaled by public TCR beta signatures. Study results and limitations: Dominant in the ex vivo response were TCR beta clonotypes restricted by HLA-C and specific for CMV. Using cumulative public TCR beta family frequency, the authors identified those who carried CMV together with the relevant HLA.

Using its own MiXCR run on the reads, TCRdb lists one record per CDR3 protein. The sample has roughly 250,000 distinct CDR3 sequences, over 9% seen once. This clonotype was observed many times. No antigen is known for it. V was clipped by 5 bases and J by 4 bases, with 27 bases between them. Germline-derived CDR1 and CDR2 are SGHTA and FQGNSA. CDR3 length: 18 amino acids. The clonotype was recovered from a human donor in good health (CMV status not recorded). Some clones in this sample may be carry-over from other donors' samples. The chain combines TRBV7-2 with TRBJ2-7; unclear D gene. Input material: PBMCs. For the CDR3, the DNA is TGTGCCAGCAGCCTTCTGCCCCCGGACGGATTCTCGAGGTACGAGCAGTACTTC. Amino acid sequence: CASSLLPPDGFSRYEQYF. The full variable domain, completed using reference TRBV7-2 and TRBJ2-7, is GAGVSQSPSNKVTEKGKDVELRCDPISGHTALYWYRQSLGQGLEFLIYFQGNSAPDKSGLPSDRFSAERTGGSVSTLTIQRTQQEDSAVYLCASSLLPPDGFSRYEQYFGPGTRLTVT.